Below, 14 T cell receptor beta chains from the same sample are listed, as sequenced in a study of metastatic and nonmetastatic thyroid tumors. Prior to thyroid surgery, none of the patients had received any treatment. TCRdb reprocessed the PCR reads using MiXCR. The sample lists about 40,000 clones, 17% seen once, with more than 9% in the top ten. The sequenced material came from tumor tissue. The receptors shown here come from a female donor with papillary thyroid cancer or a benign thyroid nodule (not recorded which). Some clones in this sample may be carry-over from other donors' samples.

This clone was counted ten times or more. The chain carries TRBV4-1 and TRBJ2-7; no clear D. The V and J ends lost 3 bases and 1 base respectively, with 16 bases between them. CDR1 and CDR2 (germline): MGHRA, YSYEKL. The CDR3 extends over 16 amino acids. The CDR3 bases are TGCGCCAGCAGCCACAAGGAGCGTGACCCGTCCTACGAGCAGTACTTC. Translated: CASSHKERDPSYEQYF.

This clone has a count of ten or more. V usage is TRBV19 and J usage is TRBJ2-3; a weak D match, TRBD1 (6 bases). This CDR3 has 15 amino acids. Germline-derived CDR1 and CDR2 are LNHDA and SQIVND (reference sequence). V dropped 3 bases and J dropped 2 bases, with 12 bases sitting between them. CDR3 protein: CASSISGAYTDTQYF. The CDR3 region has the DNA TGTGCCAGTAGTATTTCAGGGGCCTACACAGATACGCAGTATTTT.

This clone has just one count. The junction departs from germline at one end; a sequencing error may be responsible. The chain uses TRBV18 and TRBJ1-2; TRBD1 matches at 7 bases. CDR3 length: 15 amino acids. Germline loops: CDR1 KGHSH, CDR2 LQKENI. The CDR3 bases are TGTGCCAGCCCACCATGGAACAGGGGATGCTATGGCTACACCTTC. Translating it yields CASPPWNRGCYGYTF.

This clone was observed at least ten times. The chain is built from TRBV30 and TRBJ2-7; D not resolved. Germline-derived CDR1 and CDR2 are GTSNPN and SVGIG (reference sequence). The ends were cut back, 4 bases at V and 6 bases at J, with 22 bases in the middle. The CDR3 consists of 15 residues. CDR3 region: CAWNRGVGFRGEQYF. CDR3 DNA: TGTGCCTGGAATAGAGGTGTGGGGTTCCGCGGCGAGCAGTACTTC.

Ten or more counts support this clone. The gene calls are TRBV3-1 and TRBJ2-7; 9 nucleotides match TRBD1. The junction had 6 bases not matched to a gene; V was cut back by 4 bases and J by 5 bases. The CDR3 is made up of 14 amino acids. The germline gives CDR1 LGHDT, CDR2 YNNKEL (reference sequence). The CDR3 DNA is TGTGCCAGCAGCCTTACCGGGACAGGGAACGAGCAGTACTTC. Residues: CASSLTGTGNEQYF.

This clone has only a few counts. It may be a read error: a sequence one base away is much more abundant. CDR3 sequence (DNA): TGTTCTAGTGGTTTTGGGGACTATGGGAACACTGAAGCTTTCTTT. It specifies CSSGFGDYGNTEAFF. The genes are TRBV12-5 and TRBJ1-1; maybe TRBD1 (5 bases). Germline CDR1 reads LGHNT; CDR2 reads FRNRAP. This CDR3 is 15 amino acids long.

This clone has a count of ten or more. The rearrangement uses TRBV20-1 and TRBJ2-3; 11 positions match TRBD2. From germline, CDR1 is DFQATT and CDR2 SNEGSKA (reference sequence). V shed 6 bases and J 0 bases; nucleotides not matched to a gene: 8. The CDR3 has 16 residues. This CDR3 is CSAPPRTSGSTDTQYF. In nucleotides, the CDR3 is TGCAGTGCCCCCCCGCGGACTAGCGGGAGCACAGATACGCAGTATTTT.

With respect to this clone: A much larger clone differs by one base, so this may be a read error. The genes are TRBV13 and TRBJ2-1; D is possibly TRBD1 (6 bases). Germline CDR1 and CDR2: PRHDT and FYEKMQ (reference sequence). The CDR3 sequence is 14 residues long. In DNA, the CDR3 is TGTGCCAGCAGCTTAGTGGATAGGGACAATGATCAGTTCTTC. Its protein product is CASSLVDRDNDQFF.

In this sample, this clone turned up many times. The J gene is TRBJ2-5, the V gene TRBV24-1, with a possible D match to TRBD2 (6 bases). Trimming stripped 6 bases from V and 5 bases from J, with 12 bases between. This CDR3 is 13 amino acids long. Germline CDR1 and CDR2: KGHDR and SFDVKD. The CDR3, as DNA: TGTGCCACCAGTCCGACGGGGAGGGAGACCCAGTACTTC. Its translation is CATSPTGRETQYF.

As concerns this clone: This sample also contains other DNA sequences that code for the same CDR3. The gene calls are TRBV7-3 and TRBJ2-7; 9 nucleotides match TRBD2. The CDR3 sequence is 16 residues long. Per the germline V gene, CDR1 is SGHTA and CDR2 is FQGTGA. With V trimmed by 1 base and J by 6 bases, 10 bases remained unmatched. The CDR3 sequence is CASSLNGGRAGGEQYF. The CDR3 DNA reads TGTGCCAGCAGCTTAAACGGCGGGAGGGCTGGGGGCGAGCAGTACTTC.

This chain uses TRBV20-1 with TRBJ2-7, with a possible D match to TRBD2 (6 bases). This CDR3 spans 15 amino acids. V was pared by 6 bases and J by 6 bases, with 24 bases between. Germline V gene sequence: CDR1 DFQATT, CDR2 SNEGSKA (reference sequence). The CDR3: CSAGGGWTFPREQYF. The CDR3 DNA reads TGCAGTGCCGGTGGGGGGTGGACATTCCCTCGCGAGCAGTACTTC.

The CDR3 DNA reads as TGTGCCAGTAGTATGGGGTGGACTTCCGGAAACACCATATATTTT. It translates to CASSMGWTSGNTIYF. This chain joins TRBV19 and TRBJ1-3; D is unresolved. Germline values: CDR1 LNHDA, CDR2 SQIVND (reference sequence). Trimming pared 3 bases from V and 4 bases from J, leaving 13 bases between. The CDR3 length is 15 residues.

Ten or more counts support this clone. The genes are TRBV11-1 and TRBJ2-3, with 7 bases lining up with TRBD2. V lost 3 bases and J lost 2; bases outside the gene matches: 5. This CDR3 region has 15 residues. Germline loops: CDR1 SGHAT, CDR2 FQDESV (reference sequence). CDR3 nucleotide sequence: TGTGCCAGCAGCTTTGTAGCGGGTCTCACAGATACGCAGTATTTT. It translates to CASSFVAGLTDTQYF.

Ten or more counts support this clone. The CDR3 sequence: CASRYTQGAAGELFF. The CDR3 nucleotides read TGTGCCAGTAGATACACCCAGGGGGCGGCCGGGGAGCTGTTTTTT. V usage is TRBV19 and J usage is TRBJ2-2; the match to TRBD1 covers 8 bases. This CDR3 has 15 residues. From germline, CDR1 is LNHDA and CDR2 SQIVND (reference sequence). Trimming cost V 6 bases and J 6 bases; bases outside gene matches: 9.